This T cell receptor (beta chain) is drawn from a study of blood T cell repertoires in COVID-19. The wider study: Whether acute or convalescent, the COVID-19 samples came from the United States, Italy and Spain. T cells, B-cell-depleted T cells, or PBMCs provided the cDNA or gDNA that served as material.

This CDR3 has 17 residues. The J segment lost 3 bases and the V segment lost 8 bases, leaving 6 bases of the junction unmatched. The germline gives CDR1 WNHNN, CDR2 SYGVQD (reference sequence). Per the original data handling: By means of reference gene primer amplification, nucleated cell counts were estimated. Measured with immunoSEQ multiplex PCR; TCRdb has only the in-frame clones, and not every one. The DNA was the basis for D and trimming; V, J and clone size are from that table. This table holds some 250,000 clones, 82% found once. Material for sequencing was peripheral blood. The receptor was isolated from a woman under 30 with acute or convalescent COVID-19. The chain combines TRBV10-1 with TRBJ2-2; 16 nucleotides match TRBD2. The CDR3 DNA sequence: TGCGCCAGCTCGGGACTAGCGGGAGGGTTTGACACCGGGGAGCTGTTTTTT. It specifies CASSGLAGGFDTGELFF.